This T cell receptor beta chain was sequenced for a study of Graves' ophthalmopathy and Graves' hyperthyroidism. Moderately to severely active ophthalmopathy under 3 months, CAS at least 3, NOSPECS at least 4. There are 13 residues in the CDR3. Germline V gene sequence: CDR1 SGHRS, CDR2 YFSETQ. V lost 0 bases and J 6 bases, leaving 9 bases between the germline ends. The TCR beta CDR3 regions underwent amplification from RNA transcripts. Amplification began with first-round RT-PCR using HTBI primers, then second-round multiplex PCR was performed. TCRdb ran MiXCR on the multiplex PCR reads and lists one entry per CDR3 protein. In the table there are a few hundred thousand distinct CDR3 sequences, about 22% of which are singletons. General study points: The majority of expanded thyroid clonotypes above 0.001 frequency also occurred in blood. The model predicted progression of ophthalmopathy with a sensitivity of more than 60%, and its specificity was approximately 77%.

This clonotype occurred a few times. What it binds is not known. The chain carries TRBV5-1 and TRBJ1-1, with D unclear. The sample comprised peripheral blood. This sequence originates from a woman between 45 and 60 years old with Graves' ophthalmopathy. CDR3 sequence reads: CASSLVSSAEAFF. The CDR3 nucleotides are TGCGCCAGCAGCTTGGTCAGTTCTGCTGAAGCTTTCTTT.